The clone carrying this TCR beta chain appeared once. The CDR3 is 15 amino acids. Germline V gene sequence: CDR1 MGHDK, CDR2 SYGVNS. Trimming removed 8 bases from V and 0 bases from J; junction bases left unmatched: 3. This sample is part of a study of CD8 T cells in Susac syndrome. A quantity of about 0.5 to 1 ug RNA underwent reverse transcription using random hexamers. Each CDR3 protein is one row after TCRdb ran MiXCR on the immunoSEQ multiplex PCR reads. The repertoire consists of about 200,000 distinct CDR3 sequences, with nearly 95% occurring once and the leading ten covering 0.093%. Sequenced sample: CD4+ T cells from PBMCs. This clonotype originated in a human donor with multiple sclerosis. The chain carries TRBV25-1 and TRBJ2-3; TRBD2 agrees at 12 bases. The CDR3 protein is CASGLAGYSTDTQYF. Written as DNA, the CDR3 is TGTGCCAGCGGACTAGCGGGATATAGCACAGATACGCAGTATTTT.